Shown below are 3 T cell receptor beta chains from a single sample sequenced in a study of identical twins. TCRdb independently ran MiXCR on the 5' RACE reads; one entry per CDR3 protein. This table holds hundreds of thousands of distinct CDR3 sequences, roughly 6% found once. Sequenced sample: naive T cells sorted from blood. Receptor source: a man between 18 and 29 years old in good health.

The CDR3: CASRSLGTPYEQYF. Here the CDR3 DNA reads TGTGCCAGCAGGAGCCTCGGGACTCCCTACGAGCAGTACTTC. J is TRBJ2-7 and V is TRBV12-3 or TRBV12-4, with D tentatively TRBD2 (6 bases). This CDR3 spans 14 amino acids. Trimming shortened V by 6 bases and J by 2 bases, and 14 bases separated the two germline ends.

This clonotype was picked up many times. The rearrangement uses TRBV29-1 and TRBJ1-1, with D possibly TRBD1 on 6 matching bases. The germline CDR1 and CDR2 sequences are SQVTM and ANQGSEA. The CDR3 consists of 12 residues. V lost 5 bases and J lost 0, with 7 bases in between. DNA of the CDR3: TGCAGCGTTAGGGACATGAACACTGAAGCTTTCTTT. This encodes CSVRDMNTEAFF.

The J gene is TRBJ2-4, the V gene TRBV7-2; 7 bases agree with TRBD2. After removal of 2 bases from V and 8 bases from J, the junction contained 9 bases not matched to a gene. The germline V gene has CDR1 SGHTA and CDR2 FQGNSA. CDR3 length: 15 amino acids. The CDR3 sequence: CASSLRAGEDYIQYF. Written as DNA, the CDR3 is TGTGCCAGCAGCTTAAGGGCGGGGGAGGATTACATTCAGTACTTC.